What follows are 9 T cell receptor beta chains derived from one specimen sequenced in a study of T-cell reconstitution after alpha-beta-depleted transplantation in children. Construction of the TCRbeta library involved unique molecular identifiers. TCRdb recomputed calls from the PCR reads with MiXCR, one row per CDR3 protein. The sample records 350,000 to 500,000 distinct CDR3 sequences, 43% being singletons. The specimen comprised PBMCs, sampled before TCRalphabeta/CD19-depleted stem cell transplant. The receptors here all came from a girl aged 2 to 9 with aplastic anemia, due to receive a stem cell transplant.

V usage is TRBV7-9 and J usage is TRBJ2-7, with D unclear. V was cut by 5 bases and J by 2 bases, with 16 bases left in between. The CDR3 loop spans 15 amino acids. The germline V gene encodes CDR1 SEHNR and CDR2 FQNEAQ (reference sequence). This CDR3 is CASSQEALATYEQYF. In DNA, the CDR3 is TGTGCCAGCAGCCAAGAGGCGCTTGCTACCTACGAGCAGTACTTC.

The chain links TRBV5-1 to TRBJ1-6, with D hard to call. The CDR3 sequence is 16 residues long. V was cut by 2 bases and J by 0 bases, with 9 bases left in between. Germline V gene data show CDR1 as SGHRS and CDR2 as YFSETQ. CDR3 sequence: CASSLDVSSYNSPLHF. The DNA of the CDR3 is TGCGCCAGCAGCTTAGATGTAAGCTCCTATAATTCACCCCTCCACTTT.

The rearrangement links TRBV20-1 to TRBJ2-3, with 11 bases fitting TRBD2. V shed 2 bases and J 4 bases; nucleotides not matched to a gene: 5. Germline assignment: CDR1 DFQATT and CDR2 SNEGSKA (reference sequence). The CDR3 runs to 15 residues. The CDR3 region is CSARIASGRSDTQYF. The CDR3 bases are TGCAGTGCTAGAATCGCTAGCGGGAGGTCAGATACGCAGTATTTT.

This clonotype was seen repeatedly, ten times or more. The rearrangement links TRBV7-8 to TRBJ1-5; D is unresolved. CDR3 size: 12 residues. V was clipped by 0 bases and J by 6 bases, with 3 bases between them. The germline V gene encodes CDR1 SGHVS and CDR2 FQNEAQ. CDR3 loop: CASSLAGQPQHF. The CDR3 DNA follows: TGTGCCAGCAGCTTAGCGGGTCAGCCCCAGCATTTT. The complete variable domain, with remaining parts taken from reference TRBV7-8 and TRBJ1-5, reads GAGVSQSPRYKVAKRGQDVALRCDPISGHVSLFWYQQALGQGPEFLTYFQNEAQLDKSGLPSDRFFAERPEGSVSTLKIQRTQQEDSAVYLCASSLAGQPQHFGDGTRLSIL.

The chain recombines TRBV5-1 with TRBJ2-3; 13 nucleotides match TRBD2. The CDR3 contains 18 residues. Trimming cost V 4 bases and J 3 bases; bases outside gene matches: 11. Germline V CDR1 and CDR2: SGHRS, YFSETQ. CDR3 sequence: CASSHSRTSGRWTDTQYF. In DNA form, the CDR3 reads TGCGCCAGCAGCCACTCACGGACTAGCGGGAGATGGACAGATACGCAGTATTTT.

This clonotype was seen a handful of times. The chain links TRBV28 to TRBJ2-2; maybe TRBD2 (6 bases). V was clipped by 10 bases and J by 6 bases, with 15 bases between them. The germline V gene encodes CDR1 MDHEN and CDR2 SYDVKM. This CDR3 is built from 13 residues. CDR3 nucleotides: TGTGCCATCCGGGAGAATGGCGCCGGGGAGCTGTTTTTT. Protein sequence: CAIRENGAGELFF.

A few counts support this clonotype. CDR3 DNA: TGCAGTGCTAGGGTTCCCAGGGGCAACTATGGCTACACCTTC. Translated: CSARVPRGNYGYTF. This chain joins TRBV20-1 and TRBJ1-2, with D maybe TRBD1 (6 bases). This CDR3 is 14 amino acids long. The germline V and J ends were trimmed by 3 bases and 2 bases, with 13 bases remaining between them. Germline V gene sequence: CDR1 DFQATT, CDR2 SNEGSKA (reference sequence).

The chain carries TRBV20-1 and TRBJ2-3; 8 nucleotides align to TRBD1. Germline assignment: CDR1 DFQATT and CDR2 SNEGSKA (reference sequence). Germline trimming cut 5 bases from V and 4 bases from J; bases unmatched to any gene: 5. CDR3 length: 13 amino acids. The CDR3 DNA follows: TGCAGTGCTTTCGACAGGGGTGCAGATACGCAGTATTTT. It codes for CSAFDRGADTQYF.

This clonotype was counted only a few times. V is TRBV3-1 and J is TRBJ2-5; possible D gene TRBD1, 6 bases. The CDR3 runs to 15 residues. Trimming removed 3 bases from V and 4 bases from J, with 15 bases in between. The germline V gene encodes CDR1 LGHDT and CDR2 YNNKEL (reference sequence). CDR3 coding DNA: TGTGCCAGCAGCCAGATGGGGGACAAGGGAGAGACCCAGTACTTC. Translating it yields CASSQMGDKGETQYF.